By sample fraction, the clone carrying this T cell receptor (beta chain) is medium-sized. The source of the sample is a study of radiotherapy plus CTLA-4 blockade in lung cancer. Study-wide context: Objective responses emerged in under 20% of patients, and around 30% attained disease control.

Per germline, CDR1 SGHAT and CDR2 FQDESV (reference sequence). The V gene end was trimmed by 7 bases and the J gene end by 5 bases; junction bases not matched to a gene: 11. The CDR3 covers 16 residues. The protocol was immunoSEQ multiplex PCR, while the TCRdb copy is restricted to in-frame clones and leaves out a portion. Among roughly 45,000 clones listed, roughly 63% were seen once. The source of this sequence is a human donor with non-small cell lung cancer who had a partial response to radiotherapy plus ipilimumab. Specimen: peripheral blood, collected from a patient treated with radiotherapy plus ipilimumab. The chain joins TRBV11-1 to TRBJ2-1; TRBD2 matches 10 bases. The CDR3: CASTGLTSGRNNEQFF. In nucleotides, the CDR3 is TGTGCCAGCACGGGTTTGACTAGCGGGCGGAACAATGAGCAGTTCTTC.